One sample yielded the 13 T cell receptor beta chains listed below, sequenced in a study of blood T cell repertoires in COVID-19. TCRdb keeps only in-frame clones here, not all; method: immunoSEQ multiplex PCR. The repertoire holds about 65,000 clones, with about 81% as singletons. Input material: peripheral blood. These receptors were obtained from an older man with acute or convalescent COVID-19.

This clone was found once. The rearrangement uses TRBV5-6 and TRBJ1-3; 10 bases are shared with TRBD1. The V segment lost 4 bases and the J segment 3 bases; nucleotides outside the gene matches: 10. The CDR3 has 17 residues. The germline V gene encodes CDR1 SGHDT and CDR2 YYEEEE. CDR3: CASSPARQGADGNTIYF. In DNA, the CDR3 is TGTGCCAGCAGCCCCGCCCGACAGGGGGCGGATGGAAACACCATATATTTT. The full variable domain, with the rest looked up from reference TRBV5-6 and TRBJ1-3, is DAGVTQSPTHLIKTRGQQVTLRCSPKSGHDTVSWYQQALGQGPQFIFQYYEEEERQRGNFPDRFSGHQFPNYSSELNVNALLLGDSALYLCASSPARQGADGNTIYFGEGSWLTVV.

The chain employs TRBV7-9 and TRBJ1-1; no firm D call. CDR1 and CDR2 from the germline V gene are SEHNR and FQNEAQ (reference sequence). The CDR3 totals 14 residues. Between the trimmed V and J ends, which lost 5 bases and 2 bases, there was a span of 12 bases. The CDR3 loop is CASSPHTDNTEAFF. As DNA, the CDR3 is TGTGCCAGCAGCCCCCATACAGATAACACTGAAGCTTTCTTT.

The gene calls are TRBV4-1 and TRBJ1-2, with D unclear. The V gene's germline CDR1 is MGHRA and CDR2 YSYEKL. V was trimmed by 4 bases and J by 5 bases, leaving 14 bases between them. The CDR3 has 14 residues. The DNA of the CDR3 is TGCGCCAGCAGCCCCTTCGCGGGGAGTTATGGCTACACCTTC. It specifies CASSPFAGSYGYTF.

The rearrangement joins TRBV3-1 (or the pseudogene TRBV3-2) to TRBJ2-3; perhaps TRBD2 as D (7 bases). CDR1 and CDR2 (germline): LGHDT, YNNKEL (reference sequence). Trimming removed 8 bases at V and 5 bases at J, with 23 bases between. This CDR3 spans 16 amino acids. The CDR3 coding sequence is TGTGCCAGCTCTGACTCTGGGCGGGGGCTTGGAGATACGCAGTATTTT. This codes for CASSDSGRGLGDTQYF.

This clone is a singleton in its sample. The V call is TRBV11-2, the J call TRBJ1-2; 7 bases line up with TRBD1. Germline V lookup: CDR1 SGHAT, CDR2 FQNNGV. V trimming: 5 bases; J trimming: 6 bases; junction bases outside the gene matches: 12. There are 15 residues in the CDR3. The CDR3 nucleotides are TGTGCCAGCAGCCCGCGGGGACAGCTTCCTCATGGCTACACCTTC. As protein: CASSPRGQLPHGYTF.

CDR3 nucleotide sequence: TGTGCCATCAGTGAGTCTGGGGGGTCCTATGGCTACACCTTC. Translation: CAISESGGSYGYTF. This chain connects TRBV10-3 to TRBJ1-2; tentative D call: TRBD1 (5 bases). V lost 0 bases and J 4 bases, leaving 9 bases between the germline ends. CDR3 size: 14 residues. Germline loops: CDR1 ENHRY, CDR2 SYGVKD.

This clone was observed a few times. The rearrangement links TRBV5-1 to TRBJ2-5, with D perhaps matching TRBD2 (5 bases). CDR1 is SGHRS and CDR2 is YFSETQ in the germline V gene. Trimming left V 4 bases short and J 2 bases short, with 9 bases between. This CDR3 contains 13 residues. CDR3 loop: CASSPGSQETQYF. For the CDR3, the DNA is TGCGCCAGCAGCCCGGGATCTCAAGAGACCCAGTACTTC.

This chain connects TRBV20-1 to TRBJ2-5, with D possibly matching TRBD2 (6 bases). Germline V gene data show CDR1 as DFQATT and CDR2 as SNEGSKA (reference sequence). The CDR3 is 15 residues long. Trimming took off 3 bases at V and 6 bases at J, with 20 bases between the two ends. This CDR3 reads CSASNYRDSPKTQYF. The CDR3 nucleotides read TGCAGTGCTAGTAACTACCGGGACTCCCCCAAGACCCAGTACTTC.

CDR3 region: CASSYSSSPYEQYF. CDR3 nucleotide sequence: TGTGCCAGCAGTTACTCGTCTAGCCCCTACGAGCAGTACTTC. The rearrangement joins TRBV6-2 or TRBV6-3 to TRBJ2-7, with a weak D call TRBD2 (5 bases). Germline CDR1 and CDR2: MNHEY and SVGEGT. This CDR3 spans 14 amino acids. V lost 0 bases, J lost 2 bases, and 8 bases lay in between.

The chain couples TRBV11-2 to TRBJ1-4; 10 bases line up with TRBD1. The CDR3 has 15 residues. J was trimmed by 7 bases and V by 5 bases; bases with no gene match: 7. Germline V CDR1 and CDR2: SGHAT, FQNNGV. CDR3 DNA: TGTGCCAGCAGCACTAGGACAGGGGGACTTGAAAAACTGTTTTTT. It translates to CASSTRTGGLEKLFF.

V is TRBV6-5 and J is TRBJ2-3; D not certain. The CDR3 is made up of 14 amino acids. CDR1 and CDR2 (germline): MNHEY, SVGAGI. The V end was cut by 10 bases, the J end by 7 bases, with 21 bases between. CDR3 amino acids: CAIVRLAVSNTQYF. The CDR3, as DNA: TGTGCCATCGTCAGACTGGCAGTATCGAATACGCAGTATTTT.

The chain recombines TRBV4-1 with TRBJ1-1, with D unresolved. The germline V gene has CDR1 MGHRA and CDR2 YSYEKL. The CDR3 loop spans 12 amino acids. V shed 3 bases and J shed 11 bases, with 13 bases lying between them. CDR3 loop: CASSQALGWAFF. In nucleotides, the CDR3 is TGCGCCAGCAGCCAGGCTCTTGGTTGGGCTTTCTTT.

The chain uses TRBV2 and TRBJ2-3; no clear D gene. V dropped 1 base and J dropped 8 bases, with 7 bases sitting between them. The CDR3 loop spans 12 amino acids. Germline CDR1 SNHLY, CDR2 FYNNEI. The CDR3 DNA reads TGTGCCAGCAGTGAAGATGCGGCTACGCAGTATTTT. This codes for CASSEDAATQYF. The whole variable domain, remainder taken from reference TRBV2 and TRBJ2-3, is EPEVTQTPSHQVTQMGQEVILRCVPISNHLYFYWYRQILGQKVEFLVSFYNNEISEKSEIFDDQFSVERPDGSNFTLKIRSTKLEDSAMYFCASSEDAATQYFGPGTRLTVL.